This T cell receptor (beta chain) was identified in a study of human T cells and chemical hapten exposure. Study overall: Patch tests put 0.01% DPC on the upper back, read at 6 days. The variation in per-sample TCR yields arose mainly from small differences in pooled library volumes.

TCRdb recomputed calls from the RACE reads with MiXCR, one row per CDR3 protein. The sample consists of around 300,000 distinct CDR3 sequences, around 7% of them appearing once. Time point denoted: patch test 1, 2 weeks after DPC sensitization. This sample's treatment: therapeutic diphenylcyclopropenone sensitization with weekly scalp DPC. Study findings and constraints: While controls formed fewer of them, expanded TCRs formed significantly more large CDR3 similarity clusters.

This clonotype was found many times. Its specificity is unknown. The ends were cut back, 6 bases at V and 7 bases at J, with 11 bases in the middle. The CDR3 consists of 11 residues. Germline CDR1 reads SQVTM; CDR2 reads ANQGSEA. The clonotype originates from a woman younger than 35 with alopecia areata. Some clones in this sample may be carry-over from other donors' samples. Material: whole blood, obtained in connection with sensitization to the hapten diphenylcyclopropenone (DPC). This sequence joins TRBV29-1 and TRBJ2-3; D may be TRBD1 (6 bases). CDR3 bases: TGCAGCGTGGAACAGGGACATACGCAGTATTTT. It specifies CSVEQGHTQYF.